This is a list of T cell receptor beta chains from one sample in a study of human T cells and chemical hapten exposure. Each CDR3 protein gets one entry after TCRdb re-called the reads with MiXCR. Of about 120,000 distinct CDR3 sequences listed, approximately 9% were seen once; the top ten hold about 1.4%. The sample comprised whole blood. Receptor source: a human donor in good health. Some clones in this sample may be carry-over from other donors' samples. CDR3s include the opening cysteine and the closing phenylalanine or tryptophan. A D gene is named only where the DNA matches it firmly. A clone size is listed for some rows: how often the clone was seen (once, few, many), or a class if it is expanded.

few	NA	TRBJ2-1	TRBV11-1	TGTGCCAGCAGCCAACTTGGACTCCCCCCCCGCGAGCAGTTCTTC	CASSQLGLPPREQFF
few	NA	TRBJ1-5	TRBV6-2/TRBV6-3	TGTGCCAGCAGTTACATGGGCCAGGGCCCCCATCAGCCCCAGCATTTT	CASSYMGQGPHQPQHF
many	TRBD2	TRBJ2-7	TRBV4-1	TGCGCCAGCAGGGAGCTAGCGGGAGGTGCCTACGAGCAGTACTTC	CASRELAGGAYEQYF
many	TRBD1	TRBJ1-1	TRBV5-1	TGCGCCAGCAGCCGGACAGGGCACACTGAAGCTTTCTTT	CASSRTGHTEAFF
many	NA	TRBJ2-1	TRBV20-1	TGCAGTGGGCAGGGACTGAGCTCCTACAATGAGCAGTTCTTC	CSGQGLSSYNEQFF
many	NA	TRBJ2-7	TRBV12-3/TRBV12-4	TGTGCCAGCAGTTTCGGAGGCGACGAGCAGTACTTC	CASSFGGDEQYF
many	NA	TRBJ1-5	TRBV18	TGTGCCAGCTCACCTGACAAGAATAGCAATCAGCCCCAGCATTTT	CASSPDKNSNQPQHF
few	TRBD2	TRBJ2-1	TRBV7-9	TGTGCCAGCAGCCAACTAGCGGGAGAGCCCTACAATGAGCAGTTCTTC	CASSQLAGEPYNEQFF
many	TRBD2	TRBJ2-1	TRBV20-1	TGCAGTGCTAGATCCCGGACTAGCGGATTTCCCCCTAATGAGCAGTTCTTC	CSARSRTSGFPPNEQFF
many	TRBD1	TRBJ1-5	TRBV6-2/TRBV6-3	TGTGCCAGCAAACAAGCAGGGACAGGGGTCAATCAGCCCCAGCATTTT	CASKQAGTGVNQPQHF
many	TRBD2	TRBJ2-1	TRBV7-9	TGTGCCAGCAGCTTAGTCCCTAGCGGGAGGGGCTCCTACAATGAGCAGTTCTTC	CASSLVPSGRGSYNEQFF
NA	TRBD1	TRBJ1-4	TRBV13	TGTGCCAGCAGCCAGAGGACAGGTTCAACTAATGAAAAACTGTTTTTT	CASSQRTGSTNEKLFF
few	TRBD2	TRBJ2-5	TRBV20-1	TGCAGTGCCATTAGCGGGGGGGAAGAGACCCAGTACTTC	CSAISGGEETQYF
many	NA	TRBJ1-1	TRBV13	TGTGCCAGCAGCTCTGGACTGCTCATGAACACTGAAGCTTTCTTT	CASSSGLLMNTEAFF
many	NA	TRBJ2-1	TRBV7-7	TGTGCCAGCAGCTTAAACCAAAATGGGGGGAAGGAGAATGAGCAGTTCTTC	CASSLNQNGGKENEQFF
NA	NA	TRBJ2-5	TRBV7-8	TGTGCCAGCACCCTCAGCAGGGGAGGGGGGGAGACCCAGTACTTC	CASTLSRGGGETQYF
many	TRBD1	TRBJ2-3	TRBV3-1	TGTGCCAGCAGCGCCACGACAGGGGCCACAGATACGCAGTATTTT	CASSATTGATDTQYF
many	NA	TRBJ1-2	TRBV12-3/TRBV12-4	TGTGCCAGCAGTATGGGACGTATCTATGGCTACACCTTC	CASSMGRIYGYTF
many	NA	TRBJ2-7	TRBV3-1	TGTGCCAGCAGCCAAGTAAAGGGTCGCTACGAGCAGTACTTC	CASSQVKGRYEQYF
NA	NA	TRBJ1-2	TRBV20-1	TGCAGTGCTGCCTCCCCGGGACCAACTCTGGACTACACCTTC	CSAASPGPTLDYTF
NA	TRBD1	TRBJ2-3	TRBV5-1	TGCGCCAGCAGCCTGGGACAGGACACAGATACGCAGTATTTT	CASSLGQDTDTQYF
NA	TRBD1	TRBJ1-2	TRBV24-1	TGTGCCACCAGTGTGGGCACAGGGGGACCGTACACCTTC	CATSVGTGGPYTF
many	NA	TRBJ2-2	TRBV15	TGTGCCACCAGCAGACAACTCGGGGGTGCCGGGGAGCTGTTTTTT	CATSRQLGGAGELFF
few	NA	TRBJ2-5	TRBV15	TGTGCCACCAGCAGAGAAAGTGGTAGGGGTTTCCAAGAGACCCAGTACTTC	CATSRESGRGFQETQYF
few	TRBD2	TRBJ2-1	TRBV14	TGTGCCAGCAGCCAAAAGGCTAGCGGGAAAGGCGGTGAGCAGTTCTTC	CASSQKASGKGGEQFF
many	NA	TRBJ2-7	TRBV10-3	TGTGCCATCAGTGCCCACACCTCCTACGAGCAGTACTTC	CAISAHTSYEQYF
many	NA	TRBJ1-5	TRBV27	TGTGCCAGCAGTTTATTAAATCAGCCCCAGCATTTT	CASSLLNQPQHF
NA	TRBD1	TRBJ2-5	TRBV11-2	TGTGCCAGCAGCCTGCGTGGAACCGGGACAGGTACACAAGAGACCCAGTACTTC	CASSLRGTGTGTQETQYF
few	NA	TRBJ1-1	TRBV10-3	TGTGCCATCAAGCCGGGAGCTCCCGATGACTTCAACACTGAAGCTTTCTTT	CAIKPGAPDDFNTEAFF
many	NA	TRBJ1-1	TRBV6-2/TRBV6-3	TGTGCCAGCAGAATCACCGGGACTGGGAACACTGAAGCTTTCTTT	CASRITGTGNTEAFF
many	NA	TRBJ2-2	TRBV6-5	TGTGCCAGCAGATCGAGGGGAGGAGGCACCGGGGAGCTGTTTTTT	CASRSRGGGTGELFF
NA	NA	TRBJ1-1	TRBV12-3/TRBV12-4	TGTGCCAGCAGTTTCGAACAGTTTTCTACTGAAGCTTTCTTT	CASSFEQFSTEAFF
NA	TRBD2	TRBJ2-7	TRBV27	TGTGCCAGCAGGGTTAGCGGGACTAGCTCCTACGAGCAGTACTTC	CASRVSGTSSYEQYF
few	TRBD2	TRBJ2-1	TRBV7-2	TGTGCCAGCAGCTCAAAGACTAGCGGGAGGCCCCAACAGTACAATGAGCAGTTCTTC	CASSSKTSGRPQQYNEQFF
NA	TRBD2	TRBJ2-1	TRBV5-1	TGCGCCAGCAGCCGACCCGGAAGCGGGAGAAATTTCTACAATGAGCAGTTCTTC	CASSRPGSGRNFYNEQFF
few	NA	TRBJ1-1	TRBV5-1	TGCGCCAGCAGCTTGCACCTCGGAGGGAGTAGAAATCTGAACACTGAAGCTTTCTTT	CASSLHLGGSRNLNTEAFF
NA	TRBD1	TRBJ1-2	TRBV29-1	TGCAGCGTTGAAAGACAGGGGGCCCTTGGCTACACCTTC	CSVERQGALGYTF
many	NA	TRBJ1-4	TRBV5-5	TGTGCCAGCAGCTTGGGGCCAGCGGAAAAACTGTTTTTT	CASSLGPAEKLFF
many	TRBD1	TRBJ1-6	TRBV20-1	TGCAGTGCTCACAGGGGGCGCAGTACTGGGTATAATTCACCCCTCCACTTT	CSAHRGRSTGYNSPLHF
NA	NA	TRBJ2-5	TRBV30	TGTGCCTGGAGTTTAGGGGGGTGGGAGGAGGGCCAAGAGACCCAGTACTTC	CAWSLGGWEEGQETQYF
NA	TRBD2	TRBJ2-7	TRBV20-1	TGCAGTGCTAGAGGACTAGCGGGGGGGGGCGAGCAGTACTTC	CSARGLAGGGEQYF
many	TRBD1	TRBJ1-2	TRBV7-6	TGTGCCAGCAGCATATCCTCAGGGGGCGCATATGGCTACACCTTC	CASSISSGGAYGYTF
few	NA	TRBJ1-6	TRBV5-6	TGTGCCAGCAGCTTGATGAAGGGGAGAACTAATTCACCCCTCCACTTT	CASSLMKGRTNSPLHF
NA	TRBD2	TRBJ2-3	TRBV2	TGTGCCAGCAGTGAAGGACTAGCGTACGGGACAGATACGCAGTATTTT	CASSEGLAYGTDTQYF
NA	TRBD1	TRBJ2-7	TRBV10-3	TGTGCCACCGGGGACAGGAGCTCCTACGAGCAGTACTTC	CATGDRSSYEQYF
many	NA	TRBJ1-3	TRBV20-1	TGCAGTGCTAGAGATCCTGGGTCTGGAAACACCATATATTTT	CSARDPGSGNTIYF
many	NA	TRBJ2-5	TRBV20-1	TGCAGTGCTAGAGGGGACGGCGTTACAGAGACCCAGTACTTC	CSARGDGVTETQYF